This is a list of T cell receptor beta chains from one sample in a study of T cells in Graves' hyperthyroidism and ophthalmopathy. MiXCR, run by TCRdb on the multiplex PCR reads, gives a single entry per CDR3 protein. The table lists 500,000 to 650,000 distinct CDR3 sequences, about 14% of them singletons. The sequenced sample consisted of blood. The receptors here all came from a woman aged 45-65 years with Graves' ophthalmopathy. CDR3s include the opening cysteine and the closing phenylalanine or tryptophan. D genes are given only for firm matches. For some rows the clone size is stated as once, few or many, or as a class when expanded; others skip it.

j_call: TRBJ2-7
clone_size: many
d_call: TRBD1
v_call: TRBV30
cdr3_nt: TGTGCCTGCCGGGACAGGGGAAAAAACGAGCAGTACTTC
cdr3_aa: CACRDRGKNEQYF

j_call: TRBJ1-2
clone_size: many
d_call: -
v_call: TRBV5-8
cdr3_nt: TGTGCCAGCAGCTTGGAGGGCAGGGAGGGTGGCTACACCTTC
cdr3_aa: CASSLEGREGGYTF

j_call: TRBJ1-6
clone_size: few
d_call: -
v_call: TRBV7-2
cdr3_nt: TGTGCCAGCAGCCCCCGGGACCCACGAAATAATTCACCCCTCCACTTT
cdr3_aa: CASSPRDPRNNSPLHF

j_call: TRBJ2-7
clone_size: many
d_call: -
v_call: TRBV11-2
cdr3_nt: TGTGCCAGCAGCTTCGGGAACCTCTACGAGCAGTACTTC
cdr3_aa: CASSFGNLYEQYF

j_call: TRBJ2-1
clone_size: few
d_call: TRBD2
v_call: TRBV6-4
cdr3_nt: TGTGCCAGCAGCACTAGCGATTCTGATGAGCAGTTCTTC
cdr3_aa: CASSTSDSDEQFF

j_call: TRBJ2-1
clone_size: many
d_call: TRBD2
v_call: TRBV7-8
cdr3_nt: TGTGCCAGCAGCGAAACCGGGCTAGCGGGAGTTGTTCAGTTCTTC
cdr3_aa: CASSETGLAGVVQFF

j_call: TRBJ2-3
clone_size: many
d_call: -
v_call: TRBV13
cdr3_nt: TGTGCCAGCAGCGGTCGGAAGGGCGGGGCAGATACGCAGTATTTT
cdr3_aa: CASSGRKGGADTQYF

j_call: TRBJ2-1
clone_size: many
d_call: -
v_call: TRBV6-6
cdr3_nt: TGTGCCAGCAGTTACGATCGGGACCCATCGAATGAGCAGTTCTTC
cdr3_aa: CASSYDRDPSNEQFF

j_call: TRBJ2-3
clone_size: few
d_call: TRBD2
v_call: TRBV7-6
cdr3_nt: TGTGCCAGCAGCTTAATTTTGGCTAGCGGGAGGGCCACAGATACGCAGTATTTT
cdr3_aa: CASSLILASGRATDTQYF

j_call: TRBJ2-7
clone_size: -
d_call: -
v_call: TRBV7-2
cdr3_nt: TGTGCCAGCAGCCCGAGAGTCCAGCGGATAACCTACGAGCAGTACTTC
cdr3_aa: CASSPRVQRITYEQYF

j_call: TRBJ2-7
clone_size: many
d_call: TRBD1
v_call: TRBV28
cdr3_nt: TGTGCCAGCAGTCCCGGTCCGGGACAGGGGGCGCGCGAGCAGTACTTC
cdr3_aa: CASSPGPGQGAREQYF

j_call: TRBJ2-5
clone_size: many
d_call: TRBD1
v_call: TRBV6-6
cdr3_nt: TGTGCCAGCAGTTACACAACAGGGGGAGAGACCCAGTACTTC
cdr3_aa: CASSYTTGGETQYF

j_call: TRBJ1-5
clone_size: -
d_call: TRBD1
v_call: TRBV29-1
cdr3_nt: TGCAGCGTTAAGGACAGGGACAATAGCAATCAGCCCCAGCATTTT
cdr3_aa: CSVKDRDNSNQPQHF

j_call: TRBJ2-3
clone_size: few
d_call: -
v_call: TRBV12-5
cdr3_nt: TGTGCTAGTGGTTTGGTACTGAGGAGTTACACAGATACGCAGTATTTT
cdr3_aa: CASGLVLRSYTDTQYF

j_call: TRBJ2-7
clone_size: -
d_call: -
v_call: TRBV27
cdr3_nt: TGTGCCAGCAGTTTGAACAACCCTCGAGGGGGGCAGTACTTC
cdr3_aa: CASSLNNPRGGQYF

j_call: TRBJ1-4
clone_size: many
d_call: -
v_call: TRBV14
cdr3_nt: TGTGCCAGCAGCCAAGGTTATTGGGAGGAAAAACTGTTTTTT
cdr3_aa: CASSQGYWEEKLFF

j_call: TRBJ1-1
clone_size: few
d_call: TRBD1
v_call: TRBV27
cdr3_nt: TGTGCCAGCAGAGGACAGGGGGTCACTGGAGCTTTCTTT
cdr3_aa: CASRGQGVTGAFF

j_call: TRBJ2-1
clone_size: few
d_call: -
v_call: TRBV7-3
cdr3_nt: TGTGCCAGCAGCTTATTAGGTATCCGGGGGGCAGGAGTCCTAGGCTCCTACAATGAGCAGTTCTTC
cdr3_aa: CASSLLGIRGAGVLGSYNEQFF

j_call: TRBJ1-5
clone_size: -
d_call: -
v_call: TRBV6-2/TRBV6-3
cdr3_nt: TGTGCCAGCAGTTACTCCCCTAATATGCAGCCCCAGCATTTT
cdr3_aa: CASSYSPNMQPQHF

j_call: TRBJ1-3
clone_size: many
d_call: -
v_call: TRBV7-8
cdr3_nt: TGTGCCAGCAGCCCGACAGTTATTGGAAACACCATATATTTT
cdr3_aa: CASSPTVIGNTIYF

j_call: TRBJ2-3
clone_size: -
d_call: -
v_call: TRBV5-1
cdr3_nt: TGCGCCAGCAGCCCGGTGACCACAGATACGCAGTATTTT
cdr3_aa: CASSPVTTDTQYF

j_call: TRBJ2-1
clone_size: many
d_call: -
v_call: TRBV7-3
cdr3_nt: TGTGCCAGCAGCAAAGCGGCAGGGGGGGCCTACAATGAGCAGTTCTTC
cdr3_aa: CASSKAAGGAYNEQFF

j_call: TRBJ2-5
clone_size: few
d_call: -
v_call: TRBV27
cdr3_nt: TGTGCCAGCAGTTTAAGGGCGGGAGAGACCCAGTACTTC
cdr3_aa: CASSLRAGETQYF

j_call: TRBJ2-7
clone_size: many
d_call: -
v_call: TRBV29-1
cdr3_nt: TGCAGCGTAGCAGGGGGGGAGAGCTCCTACGAGCAGTACTTC
cdr3_aa: CSVAGGESSYEQYF

j_call: TRBJ2-1
clone_size: many
d_call: -
v_call: TRBV27
cdr3_nt: TGTGCCAGCAGTTTATCTAGCGGAGCAAACAATGAGCAGTTCTTC
cdr3_aa: CASSLSSGANNEQFF

j_call: TRBJ2-3
clone_size: many
d_call: -
v_call: TRBV5-5
cdr3_nt: TGTGCCAGCAGCTTAAACCGGGACCTACTCCAGTATTTT
cdr3_aa: CASSLNRDLLQYF

j_call: TRBJ2-7
clone_size: many
d_call: TRBD2
v_call: TRBV29-1
cdr3_nt: TGCAGCGTTCTGGGACTAGCGGGAGTTTCTGTCTACGAGCAGTACTTC
cdr3_aa: CSVLGLAGVSVYEQYF

j_call: TRBJ1-2
clone_size: many
d_call: -
v_call: TRBV3-1
cdr3_nt: TGTGCCAGCAGCCAAGGAGGGAAGGGCTATGGCTACACCTTC
cdr3_aa: CASSQGGKGYGYTF

j_call: TRBJ2-3
clone_size: many
d_call: TRBD2
v_call: TRBV28
cdr3_nt: TGTGCCAGCAGCCTCCGGACTAGTCCTCTGACAGATACGCAGTATTTT
cdr3_aa: CASSLRTSPLTDTQYF

j_call: TRBJ2-1
clone_size: many
d_call: TRBD2
v_call: TRBV7-8
cdr3_nt: TGTGCCAGCAGCACGGGACTAGCTTACTATGAGCAGTTCTTC
cdr3_aa: CASSTGLAYYEQFF

j_call: TRBJ2-1
clone_size: -
d_call: TRBD2
v_call: TRBV30
cdr3_nt: TGTGCCTGGAGTGTCCCCGGGACTAGCGGGAGACGGACCTACAATGAGCAGTTCTTC
cdr3_aa: CAWSVPGTSGRRTYNEQFF

j_call: TRBJ2-1
clone_size: many
d_call: -
v_call: TRBV13
cdr3_nt: TGTGCCAGCAGCTTAGACAGGGGCTTTAGTCGGGGGGCCGACAATGAGCAGTTCTTC
cdr3_aa: CASSLDRGFSRGADNEQFF

j_call: TRBJ2-7
clone_size: many
d_call: -
v_call: TRBV11-2
cdr3_nt: TGTGCCAGCAGCTTTCCCGGGACAACCTACGAGCAGTACTTC
cdr3_aa: CASSFPGTTYEQYF

j_call: TRBJ2-1
clone_size: many
d_call: TRBD2
v_call: TRBV10-3
cdr3_nt: TGTGCCATCAGTGAGAGGGGCAGGGGCATCGGGAGGGATTCGGGTACGAATGAGCAGTTCTTC
cdr3_aa: CAISERGRGIGRDSGTNEQFF

j_call: TRBJ1-2
clone_size: many
d_call: TRBD1
v_call: TRBV9
cdr3_nt: TGTGCCAGCAACCGGGACAGCGAGGCTGGCTACACCTTC
cdr3_aa: CASNRDSEAGYTF

j_call: TRBJ2-3
clone_size: -
d_call: -
v_call: TRBV12-3/TRBV12-4
cdr3_nt: TGTGCCAGCAAACTGGCCGATAATACGCAGTATTTT
cdr3_aa: CASKLADNTQYF

j_call: TRBJ2-7
clone_size: few
d_call: -
v_call: TRBV5-1
cdr3_nt: TGCGCCAGCAGCTTGGCCTCCTGGACCTCCTACGAGCAGTACTTC
cdr3_aa: CASSLASWTSYEQYF

j_call: TRBJ1-1
clone_size: -
d_call: TRBD1
v_call: TRBV4-2
cdr3_nt: TGTGCCAGCAGCCCCGACCCAGGGGGACCAGCTCGTATGAACACTGAAGCTTTCTTT
cdr3_aa: CASSPDPGGPARMNTEAFF

j_call: TRBJ1-1
clone_size: many
d_call: -
v_call: TRBV3-1
cdr3_nt: TGTGCCAGCAGCCAATCGGTAATGAACACTGAAGCTTTCTTT
cdr3_aa: CASSQSVMNTEAFF

j_call: TRBJ2-1
clone_size: many
d_call: TRBD2
v_call: TRBV7-9
cdr3_nt: TGTGCCAGCAGCTTATTAGGAGCGGGGGGCCGCAATGAGCAGTTCTTC
cdr3_aa: CASSLLGAGGRNEQFF

j_call: TRBJ2-7
clone_size: many
d_call: -
v_call: TRBV30
cdr3_nt: TGTGCCTGGAGTCTTCGCCGGACGGGGACAAATCATTACGAGCAGTACTTC
cdr3_aa: CAWSLRRTGTNHYEQYF

j_call: TRBJ2-3
clone_size: -
d_call: TRBD2
v_call: TRBV25-1
cdr3_nt: TGTGCCAGCAGTGAATCCCCCGGACTAGCGGGAGGCGTGGGCACAGATACGCAGTATTTT
cdr3_aa: CASSESPGLAGGVGTDTQYF